The 25 T cell receptor beta chains reported below all come from one sample, sequenced in a study of metastatic and nonmetastatic thyroid tumors. MiXCR reprocessed the PCR reads for TCRdb. The data contain more than 13,000 clones, about 29% of them seen just once; the ten biggest clones take up roughly half. No treatment of any kind had been given to any patient before thyroid surgery. The sequenced material came from tumor tissue. These receptors came from a male donor with papillary thyroid cancer or a benign thyroid nodule (not recorded which). Some clones in this sample may be carry-over from other donors' samples.

The genes are TRBV20-1 and TRBJ1-5; 9 bases agree with TRBD1. Germline V lookup: CDR1 DFQATT, CDR2 SNEGSKA (reference sequence). V was pared by 5 bases and J by 0 bases, with 8 bases of the junction left unmatched. This CDR3 has 16 amino acids. The CDR3 sequence: CSAWGQGGDSNQPQHF. CDR3 coding DNA: TGCAGTGCTTGGGGACAGGGAGGTGATAGCAATCAGCCCCAGCATTTT.

This clone occurred many times. CDR3 DNA sequence: TGCGCCAGCAGCTTGGCATCACAGGGCAACACCGGGGAGCTGTTTTTT. It codes for CASSLASQGNTGELFF. The gene calls are TRBV5-1 and TRBJ2-2; tentative D call: TRBD1 (6 bases). V was trimmed by 0 bases and J by 2 bases, leaving 11 bases between them. Germline CDR1 is SGHRS and CDR2 is YFSETQ. This CDR3 is built from 16 residues. The full variable domain, in which reference TRBV5-1 and TRBJ2-2 provide the parts outside the CDR3, is KAGVTQTPRYLIKTRGQQVTLSCSPISGHRSVSWYQQTPGQGLQFLFEYFSETQRNKGNFPGRFSGRQFSNSRSEMNVSTLELGDSALYLCASSLASQGNTGELFFGEGSRLTVL.

Ten or more counts support this clone. This chain links TRBV14 with TRBJ2-3; 14 nucleotides agree with TRBD2. The V gene's germline CDR1 is SGHDN and CDR2 FVKESK. With 4 bases clipped from V and 10 bases from J, the junction kept 4 bases outside the gene matches. This CDR3 has 14 residues. As DNA, the CDR3 is TGTGCCAGCAGCCCTGGGACTAGCGGGAGCTCGCAGTATTTT. It yields the protein CASSPGTSGSSQYF. The full variable domain, rest sourced from reference TRBV14 and TRBJ2-3, is EAGVTQFPSHSVIEKGQTVTLRCDPISGHDNLYWYRRVMGKEIKFLLHFVKESKQDESGMPNNRFLAERTGGTYSTLKVQPAELEDSGVYFCASSPGTSGSSQYFGPGTRLTVL.

Ten or more counts support this clone. V usage is TRBV9 and J usage is TRBJ2-3, with D perhaps TRBD1 or TRBD2 (5 bases each). V gave up 3 bases and J gave up 2 bases, with 16 bases separating them. Germline V gives CDR1 SGDLS, CDR2 YYNGEE. The CDR3 contains 16 residues. In DNA form, the CDR3 reads TGTGCCAGCAGCGAAACCGGGACCTTACTCACAGATACGCAGTATTTT. It yields the protein CASSETGTLLTDTQYF.

There are many counts of this clone. V is TRBV20-1 and J is TRBJ1-2, with D perhaps TRBD1 (6 bases). Trimming removed 2 bases from V and 3 bases from J, with 7 bases in between. This CDR3 is built from 12 residues. The germline gives CDR1 DFQATT, CDR2 SNEGSKA (reference sequence). The CDR3 nucleotides read TGCAGTGCTAGAAACAGGGACTATGGCTACACCTTC. Protein sequence: CSARNRDYGYTF.

The chain is built from TRBV6-1 and TRBJ1-2; D is unclear. CDR3 length: 15 amino acids. Germline CDR1 and CDR2: MNHNS and SASEGT. V was shortened by 3 bases and J by 3 bases, with 14 bases between the two germline ends. CDR3 coding DNA: TGTGCCAGCAGTGATTGGGCTGGGCGAGACTATGGCTACACCTTC. Its protein is CASSDWAGRDYGYTF.

This clone was recorded many times. The chain joins TRBV30 to TRBJ2-7; perhaps TRBD1 as D (5 bases). The germline V gene has CDR1 GTSNPN and CDR2 SVGIG (reference sequence). V was pared by 3 bases and J by 2 bases, with 17 bases between. This CDR3 region has 15 residues. CDR3 region: CAWSRPAGPTYEQYF. CDR3 nucleotides: TGTGCCTGGAGCCGCCCGGCAGGGCCGACCTACGAGCAGTACTTC. The variable domain in full, completed from reference TRBV30 and TRBJ2-7, reads SQTIHQWPATLVQPVGSPLSLECTVEGTSNPNLYWYRQAAGRGLQLLFYSVGIGQISSEVPQNLSASRPQDRQFILSSKKLLLSDSGFYLCAWSRPAGPTYEQYFGPGTRLTVT.

This chain joins TRBV12-3 or TRBV12-4 and TRBJ1-5; a possible D gene is TRBD1 (5 bases). V was clipped by 8 bases and J by 6 bases, with 11 bases between them. CDR3 length equals 12 residues. The CDR3 region is CASCEGPQPQHF. DNA for the CDR3: TGTGCCAGCTGTGAGGGACCTCAGCCCCAGCATTTT.

The chain joins TRBV28 to TRBJ1-1, with TRBD1 as a possible D gene (6 bases). Deletions cut 5 bases from V and 11 bases from J, with 24 bases between. Germline CDR1 MDHEN, CDR2 SYDVKM. The CDR3 is 15 residues long. CDR3 residues: CASSQLARGAAVAFF. The CDR3 nucleotides are TGTGCCAGCAGTCAACTCGCAAGGGGGGCAGCAGTTGCTTTCTTT.

CDR3 loop: CASSEWDNRVPGNTIYF. CDR3 coding DNA: TGTGCCAGCAGCGAGTGGGACAATCGCGTACCTGGAAACACCATATATTTT. The gene calls are TRBV9 and TRBJ1-3, with a weak D call TRBD1 (6 bases). The CDR3 is made up of 17 amino acids. Trimming shortened V by 3 bases and J by 2 bases, and 18 bases separated the two germline ends. From germline, CDR1 is SGDLS and CDR2 YYNGEE.

This clone is categorized as medium-sized. The rearrangement joins TRBV29-1 to TRBJ2-1, with TRBD1 matching over 7 bases. V gave up 5 bases and J gave up 0 bases; unmatched junction bases: 1. The CDR3 is 13 amino acids. Germline lookup yields CDR1 SQVTM and CDR2 ANQGSEA. The CDR3 nucleotides read TGCAGCGTTTCAGGGGGCTCCTACAATGAGCAGTTCTTC. This codes for CSVSGGSYNEQFF.

The chain joins TRBV30 to TRBJ1-5; tentative D call: TRBD1 (6 bases). Germline V lookup: CDR1 GTSNPN, CDR2 SVGIG (reference sequence). Between the trimmed V and J ends, which lost 2 bases and 6 bases, there was a span of 14 bases. This CDR3 has 14 residues. The CDR3 loop is CAWSSPTGRQPQHF. DNA of the CDR3: TGTGCCTGGAGTAGCCCCACAGGGCGTCAGCCCCAGCATTTT. The variable domain in full, completed from reference TRBV30 and TRBJ1-5, reads SQTIHQWPATLVQPVGSPLSLECTVEGTSNPNLYWYRQAAGRGLQLLFYSVGIGQISSEVPQNLSASRPQDRQFILSSKKLLLSDSGFYLCAWSSPTGRQPQHFGDGTRLSIL.

This clone occurred a few times. Relative to the germline gene, one junction end is altered; a read error may explain this. The J gene is TRBJ2-5, the V gene TRBV20-1, with 8 positions matching TRBD1. The CDR3 is 14 residues long. Germline V CDR1 and CDR2: DFQATT, SNEGSKA (reference sequence). The CDR3 DNA is TGCGGTGCTAGAAATGGGGGACAGGAAGAGACCCAGTACTTC. Protein: CGARNGGQEETQYF.

This chain links TRBV6-4 with TRBJ2-3, with D hard to call. Trimming pared 5 bases from V and 7 bases from J, leaving 13 bases between. The CDR3 length is 13 residues. Germline CDR1 MRHNA, CDR2 SNTAGT. CDR3 sequence reads: CASSFYGVHTQYF. CDR3 nucleotides: TGTGCCAGCAGTTTCTACGGCGTTCATACGCAGTATTTT.

This clone came up many times. The CDR3 region has the DNA TGTGCCAGCAGCCCGCGATCGGGGGGGCCTGACAAAAACATTCAGTACTTC. Protein product: CASSPRSGGPDKNIQYF. J is TRBJ2-4 and V is TRBV12-3 or TRBV12-4; 8 bases align to TRBD2. V lost 6 bases, J lost 3 bases, and 13 bases stayed unmatched. This CDR3 has 17 residues.

Note on this clone: A read error may be the cause here, since a much bigger clone is one base away. The chain couples TRBV11-2 to TRBJ1-4; the D is unclear. The germline CDR1 and CDR2 sequences are SGHAT and FQNNGV. The CDR3 runs to 14 residues. The CDR3 nucleotides are TGTGCCAACAGCTTCTCAGTAAATAGTGAAAAACTGTTTTTT. This codes for CANSFSVNSEKLFF.

This clone has at least ten counts. The chain recombines TRBV11-2 with TRBJ2-5; 10 bases line up with TRBD2. With 1 base clipped from V and 5 bases from J, the junction kept 7 bases outside the gene matches. From germline, CDR1 is SGHAT and CDR2 FQNNGV. The CDR3 covers 16 residues. CDR3 in DNA: TGTGCCAGCAGCTTAGTGCTAGCGGGAGTTGGCGAGACCCAGTACTTC. Translation: CASSLVLAGVGETQYF.

This clone is labeled medium-sized. This sequence joins TRBV3-1 and TRBJ2-7; no clear D gene. The CDR3 is 15 amino acids. The germline V and J ends were trimmed by 4 bases and 0 bases, with 13 bases remaining between them. Germline CDR1 reads LGHDT; CDR2 reads YNNKEL (reference sequence). CDR3 nucleotides: TGTGCCAGCAGCCCACAGAGCGCTTACTCCTACGAGCAGTACTTC. Protein: CASSPQSAYSYEQYF.

As to this clone: This sample includes further DNA sequences coding for the same CDR3. V gene TRBV20-1 combines with J gene TRBJ2-2; TRBD1 matches at 9 bases. Germline loops: CDR1 DFQATT, CDR2 SNEGSKA (reference sequence). Trimming cost V 0 bases and J 2 bases; bases outside gene matches: 4. The CDR3 consists of 16 residues. Here the CDR3 reads CSARDPGQGNTGELFF. DNA for the CDR3: TGCAGTGCTAGAGACCCGGGACAGGGAAACACCGGGGAGCTGTTTTTT.

This CDR3 is CSALPWGEGLFEQYF. CDR3 DNA sequence: TGCAGTGCTCTACCGTGGGGGGAGGGCCTCTTCGAGCAGTACTTC. The V gene is TRBV20-1, the J gene TRBJ2-7; 7 bases fit TRBD2. Per the germline V gene, CDR1 is DFQATT and CDR2 is SNEGSKA (reference sequence). The V and J ends lost 5 bases and 6 bases, in that order; junction bases with no gene match: 16. The CDR3 spans 15 residues.

This clone was counted at least ten times. The genes are TRBV28 and TRBJ1-1; D is perhaps TRBD1 (6 bases). CDR3 size: 17 residues. Germline CDR1 MDHEN, CDR2 SYDVKM. Trimming removed 3 bases from V and 2 bases from J, with 19 bases in between. The CDR3 loop reads CASSFPSRGPPNTEAFF. The CDR3 region has the DNA TGTGCCAGCAGTTTTCCGAGCAGGGGTCCCCCAAACACTGAAGCTTTCTTT.

This chain uses TRBV2 with TRBJ1-6; no reliable D call. This CDR3 region has 10 residues. The V and J ends lost 6 bases and 14 bases respectively, with 8 bases between them. CDR1 and CDR2 from the germline V gene are SNHLY and FYNNEI. The CDR3 sequence is CASRLVTLHF. CDR3 DNA: TGTGCCAGCAGGCTGGTGACCCTCCACTTT.

This clone has a handful of counts. The genes are TRBV27 and TRBJ2-1, with 12 positions matching TRBD2. Per the germline V gene, CDR1 is MNHEY and CDR2 is SMNVEV (reference sequence). CDR3 size: 16 residues. J gave up 6 bases and V 3 bases, and 6 bases lay outside the gene matches. CDR3 in amino acids: CASSFPSGRARNEQFF. The CDR3, as DNA: TGTGCCAGCAGTTTCCCTAGCGGGAGGGCCCGCAATGAGCAGTTCTTC.

Concerning this clone itself: At one of its ends the junction is not consistent with the germline gene, which may arise from a read error. This chain links TRBV6-4 with TRBJ2-3; TRBD2 might be the D (7 bases). CDR1 and CDR2 (germline): MRHNA, SNTAGT. There are 14 residues in the CDR3. The CDR3 reads CASSEGGATDTQCF. DNA of the CDR3: TGTGCCAGCAGTGAAGGGGGGGCCACAGATACGCAGTGTTTT.

This clone was detected ten times or more. The chain uses TRBV18 and TRBJ1-5; D possibly corresponds to TRBD1 (5 bases). The CDR3 loop spans 14 amino acids. Germline V gene data show CDR1 as KGHSH and CDR2 as LQKENI. The V end was cut by 1 base, the J end by 8 bases, with 12 bases between. In DNA, the CDR3 is TGTGCCAGCTCACCACAGACAGACACAAAGCCCCAGCATTTT. Encoded protein: CASSPQTDTKPQHF.